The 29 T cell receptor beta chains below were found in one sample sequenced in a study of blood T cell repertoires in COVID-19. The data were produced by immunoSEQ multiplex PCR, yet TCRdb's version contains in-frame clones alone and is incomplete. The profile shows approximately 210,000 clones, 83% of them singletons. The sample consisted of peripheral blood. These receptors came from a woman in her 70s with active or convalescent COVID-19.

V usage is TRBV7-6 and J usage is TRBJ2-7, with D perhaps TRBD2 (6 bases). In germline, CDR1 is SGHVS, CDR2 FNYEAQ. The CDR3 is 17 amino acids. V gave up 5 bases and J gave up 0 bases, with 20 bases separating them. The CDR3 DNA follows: TGTGCCAGCAGCCCCTTGGGGCGGGACGGCAGCTCCTACGAGCAGTACTTC. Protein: CASSPLGRDGSSYEQYF.

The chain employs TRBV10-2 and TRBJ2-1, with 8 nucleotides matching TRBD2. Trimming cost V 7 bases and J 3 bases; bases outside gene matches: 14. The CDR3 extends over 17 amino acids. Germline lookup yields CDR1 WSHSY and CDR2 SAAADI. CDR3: CASKVYGGAGDYNEQFF. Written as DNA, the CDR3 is TGCGCCAGCAAAGTTTACGGGGGGGCCGGGGACTACAATGAGCAGTTCTTC.

The CDR3 spells CASVGSIAYEQYF. CDR3 DNA sequence: TGTGCCAGCGTCGGGTCTATTGCCTACGAGCAGTACTTC. The chain has TRBV6-5 and TRBJ2-7; D not certain. Germline CDR1 reads MNHEY; CDR2 reads SVGAGI. V was pared by 8 bases and J by 2 bases, with 13 bases between. The CDR3 is 13 residues long.

CDR3 nucleotide sequence: TGTGCCAGCCGAAGGACAGGGGGAAGGCGGCCTGAAGCTTTCTTT. Protein product: CASRRTGGRRPEAFF. V usage is TRBV19 and J usage is TRBJ1-1; 10 nucleotides match TRBD1. After removal of 9 bases from V and 6 bases from J, the junction contained 13 bases not matched to a gene. Germline V gene lookup returns CDR1 LNHDA and CDR2 SQIVND (reference sequence). The CDR3 loop spans 15 amino acids.

CDR3 in DNA: TGTGCCAGCAGCGCGACAGGGAATAACTATGGCTACACCTTC. This codes for CASSATGNNYGYTF. The V and J genes are TRBV9 and TRBJ1-2, with 7 bases lining up with TRBD1. Losses at the gene ends were 3 bases for V and 1 base for J; bases not matched to a gene: 3. Germline V gene lookup returns CDR1 SGDLS and CDR2 YYNGEE. The CDR3 spans 14 residues.

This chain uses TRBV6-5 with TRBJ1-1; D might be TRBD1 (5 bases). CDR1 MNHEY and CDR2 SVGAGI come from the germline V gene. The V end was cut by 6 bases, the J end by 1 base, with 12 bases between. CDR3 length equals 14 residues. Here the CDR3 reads CASSWRQRNTEAFF. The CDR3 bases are TGTGCCAGCAGCTGGAGACAGCGGAACACTGAAGCTTTCTTT.

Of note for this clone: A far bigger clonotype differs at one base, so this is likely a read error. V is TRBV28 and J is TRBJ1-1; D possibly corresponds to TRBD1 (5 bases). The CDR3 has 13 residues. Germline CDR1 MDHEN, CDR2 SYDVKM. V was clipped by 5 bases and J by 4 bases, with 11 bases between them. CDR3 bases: TGTGCCAGCAGTCGCTGGGGGGTCACTGAAGCTTTCTTT. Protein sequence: CASSRWGVTEAFF.

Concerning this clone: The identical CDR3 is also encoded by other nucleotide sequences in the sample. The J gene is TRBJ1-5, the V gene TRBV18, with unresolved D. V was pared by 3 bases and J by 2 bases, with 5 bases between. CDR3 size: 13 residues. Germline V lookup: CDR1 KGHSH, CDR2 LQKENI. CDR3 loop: CASSPEGNQPQHF. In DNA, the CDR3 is TGTGCCAGCTCACCGGAGGGCAATCAGCCCCAGCATTTT.

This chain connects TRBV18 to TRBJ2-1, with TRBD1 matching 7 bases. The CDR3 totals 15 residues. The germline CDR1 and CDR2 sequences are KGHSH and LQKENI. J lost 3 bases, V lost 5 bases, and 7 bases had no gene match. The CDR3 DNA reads TGTGCCAGCTCATCCCGGGACAGAAACTACAATGAGCAGTTCTTC. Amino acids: CASSSRDRNYNEQFF.

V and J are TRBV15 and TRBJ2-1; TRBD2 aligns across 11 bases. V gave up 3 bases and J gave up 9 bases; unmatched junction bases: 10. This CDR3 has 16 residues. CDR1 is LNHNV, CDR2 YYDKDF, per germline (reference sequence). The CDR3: CATSRTILAGEGEQFF. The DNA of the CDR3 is TGTGCCACCAGCAGGACCATACTAGCGGGGGAGGGTGAGCAGTTCTTC.

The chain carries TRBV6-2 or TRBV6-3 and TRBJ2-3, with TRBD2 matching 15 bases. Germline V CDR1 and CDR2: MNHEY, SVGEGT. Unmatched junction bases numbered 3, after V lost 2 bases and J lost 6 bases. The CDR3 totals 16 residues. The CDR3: CASSYGLAGGQDTQYF. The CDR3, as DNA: TGTGCCAGCAGTTACGGACTAGCGGGAGGGCAGGATACGCAGTATTTT.

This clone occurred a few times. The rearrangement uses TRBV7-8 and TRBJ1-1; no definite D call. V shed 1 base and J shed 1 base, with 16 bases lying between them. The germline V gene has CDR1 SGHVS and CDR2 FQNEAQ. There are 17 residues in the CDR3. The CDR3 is CASSLVRSSISNTEAFF. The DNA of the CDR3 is TGTGCCAGCAGCTTAGTGAGATCCTCCATCTCGAACACTGAAGCTTTCTTT.

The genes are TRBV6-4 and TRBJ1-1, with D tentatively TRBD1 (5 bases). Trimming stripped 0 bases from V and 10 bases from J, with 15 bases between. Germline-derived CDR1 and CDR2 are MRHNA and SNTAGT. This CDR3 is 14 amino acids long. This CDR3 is CASSDSSGAGGAFF. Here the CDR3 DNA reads TGTGCCAGCAGTGACTCCAGCGGTGCGGGGGGAGCTTTCTTT.

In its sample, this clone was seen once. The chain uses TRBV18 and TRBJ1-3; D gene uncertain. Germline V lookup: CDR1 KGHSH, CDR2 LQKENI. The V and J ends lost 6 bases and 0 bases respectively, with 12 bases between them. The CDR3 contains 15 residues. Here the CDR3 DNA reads TGTGCCAGCTCTCCCCTTCTGAGCTCTGGAAACACCATATATTTT. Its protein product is CASSPLLSSGNTIYF.

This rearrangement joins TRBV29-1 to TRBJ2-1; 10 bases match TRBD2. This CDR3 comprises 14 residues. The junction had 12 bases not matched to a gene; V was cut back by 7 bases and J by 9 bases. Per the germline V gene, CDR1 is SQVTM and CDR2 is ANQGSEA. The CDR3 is CSGTLAGVVSEQFF. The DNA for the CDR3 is TGCAGCGGTACCCTAGCGGGGGTAGTATCTGAGCAGTTCTTC.

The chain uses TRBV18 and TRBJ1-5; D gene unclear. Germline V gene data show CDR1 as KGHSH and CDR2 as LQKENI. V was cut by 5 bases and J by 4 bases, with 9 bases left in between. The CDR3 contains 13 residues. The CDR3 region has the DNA TGTGCCAGCTCAGAGACAAGGAATCAGCCCCAGCATTTT. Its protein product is CASSETRNQPQHF. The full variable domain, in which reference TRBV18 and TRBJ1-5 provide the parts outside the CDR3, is NAGVMQNPRHLVRRRGQEARLRCSPMKGHSHVYWYRQLPEEGLKFMVYLQKENIIDESGMPKERFSAEFPKEGPSILRIQQVVRGDSAAYFCASSETRNQPQHFGDGTRLSIL.

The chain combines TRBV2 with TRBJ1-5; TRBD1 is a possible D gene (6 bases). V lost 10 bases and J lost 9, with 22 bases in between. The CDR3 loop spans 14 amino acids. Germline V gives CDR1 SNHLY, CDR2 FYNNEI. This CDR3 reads CATMGGARDGPQHF. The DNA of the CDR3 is TGTGCCACCATGGGGGGGGCGCGAGACGGGCCCCAGCATTTT.

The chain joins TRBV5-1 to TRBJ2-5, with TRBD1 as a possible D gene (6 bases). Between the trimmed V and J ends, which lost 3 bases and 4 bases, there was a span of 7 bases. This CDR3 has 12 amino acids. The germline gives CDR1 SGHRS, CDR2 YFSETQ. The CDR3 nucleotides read TGCGCCAGCAGCTGGGGGCCAGAGACCCAGTACTTC. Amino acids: CASSWGPETQYF.

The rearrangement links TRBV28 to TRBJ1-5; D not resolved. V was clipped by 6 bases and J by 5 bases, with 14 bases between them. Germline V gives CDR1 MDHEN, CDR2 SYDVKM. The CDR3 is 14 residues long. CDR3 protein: CASRLAGPHQPQHF. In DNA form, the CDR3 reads TGTGCCAGCAGGTTAGCAGGCCCTCATCAGCCCCAGCATTTT.

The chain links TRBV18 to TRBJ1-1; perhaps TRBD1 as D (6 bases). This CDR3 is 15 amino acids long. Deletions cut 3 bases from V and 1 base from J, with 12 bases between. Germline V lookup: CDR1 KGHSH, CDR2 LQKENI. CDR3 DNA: TGTGCCAGCTCACCTCAAGGGGGAGAGAACACTGAAGCTTTCTTT. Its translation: CASSPQGGENTEAFF.

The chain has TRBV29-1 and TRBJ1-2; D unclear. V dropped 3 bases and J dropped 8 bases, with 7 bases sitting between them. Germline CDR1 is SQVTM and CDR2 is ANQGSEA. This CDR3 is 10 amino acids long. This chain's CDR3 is CSVDLGGYTF. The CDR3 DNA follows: TGCAGCGTTGATCTTGGCGGCTACACCTTC.

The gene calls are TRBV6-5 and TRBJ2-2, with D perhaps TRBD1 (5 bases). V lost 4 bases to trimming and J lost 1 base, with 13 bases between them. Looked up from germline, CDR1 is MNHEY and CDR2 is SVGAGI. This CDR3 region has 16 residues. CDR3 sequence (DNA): TGTGCCAGCAGTTTTGGATCAAGGGGGAACACCGGGGAGCTGTTTTTT. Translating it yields CASSFGSRGNTGELFF.

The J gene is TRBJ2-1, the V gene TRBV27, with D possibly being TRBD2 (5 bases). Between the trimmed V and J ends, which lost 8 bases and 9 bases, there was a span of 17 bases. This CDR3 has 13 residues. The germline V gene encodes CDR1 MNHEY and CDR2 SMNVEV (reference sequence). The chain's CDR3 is CASLPFIRGEQFF. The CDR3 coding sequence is TGTGCCAGCCTGCCGTTTATACGGGGTGAGCAGTTCTTC.

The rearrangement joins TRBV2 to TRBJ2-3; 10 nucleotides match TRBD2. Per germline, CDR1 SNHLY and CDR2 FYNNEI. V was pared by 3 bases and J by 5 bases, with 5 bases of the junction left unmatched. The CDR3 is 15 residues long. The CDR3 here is CASSEKASGGDTQYF. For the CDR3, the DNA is TGTGCCAGCAGTGAGAAAGCTAGCGGGGGAGATACGCAGTATTTT.

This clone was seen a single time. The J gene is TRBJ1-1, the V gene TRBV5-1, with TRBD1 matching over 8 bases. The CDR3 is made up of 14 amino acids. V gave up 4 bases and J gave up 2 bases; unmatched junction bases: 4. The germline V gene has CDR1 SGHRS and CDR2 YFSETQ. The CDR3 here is CASSHGTGNTEAFF. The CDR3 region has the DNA TGCGCCAGCAGCCACGGGACAGGTAACACTGAAGCTTTCTTT.

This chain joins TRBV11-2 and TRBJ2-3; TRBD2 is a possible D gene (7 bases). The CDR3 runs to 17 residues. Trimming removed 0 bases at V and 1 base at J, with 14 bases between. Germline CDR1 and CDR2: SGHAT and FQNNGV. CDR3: CASSLDVRGAGTDTQYF. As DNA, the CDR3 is TGTGCCAGCAGCTTAGATGTCCGGGGGGCAGGCACAGATACGCAGTATTTT.

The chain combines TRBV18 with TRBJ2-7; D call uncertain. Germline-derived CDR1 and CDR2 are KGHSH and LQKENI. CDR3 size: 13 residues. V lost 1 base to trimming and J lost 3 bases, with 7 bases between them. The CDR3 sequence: CASSPLSVYEQYF. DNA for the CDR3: TGTGCCAGCTCACCACTGTCAGTCTACGAGCAGTACTTC.

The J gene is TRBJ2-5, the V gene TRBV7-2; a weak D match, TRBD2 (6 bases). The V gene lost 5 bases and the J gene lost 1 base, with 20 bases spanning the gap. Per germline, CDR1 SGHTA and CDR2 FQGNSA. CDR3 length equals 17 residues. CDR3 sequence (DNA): TGTGCCAGCAGCCTAATTGCCGGAGGGCCCTCCCAAGAGACCCAGTACTTC. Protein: CASSLIAGGPSQETQYF.

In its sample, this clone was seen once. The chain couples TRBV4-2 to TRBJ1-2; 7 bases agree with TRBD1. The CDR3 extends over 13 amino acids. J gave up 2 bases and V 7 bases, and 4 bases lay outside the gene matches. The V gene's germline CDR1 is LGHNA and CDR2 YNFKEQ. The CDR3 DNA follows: TGTGCCAGCACCCGGGACAGCAACTATGGCTACACCTTC. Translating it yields CASTRDSNYGYTF.